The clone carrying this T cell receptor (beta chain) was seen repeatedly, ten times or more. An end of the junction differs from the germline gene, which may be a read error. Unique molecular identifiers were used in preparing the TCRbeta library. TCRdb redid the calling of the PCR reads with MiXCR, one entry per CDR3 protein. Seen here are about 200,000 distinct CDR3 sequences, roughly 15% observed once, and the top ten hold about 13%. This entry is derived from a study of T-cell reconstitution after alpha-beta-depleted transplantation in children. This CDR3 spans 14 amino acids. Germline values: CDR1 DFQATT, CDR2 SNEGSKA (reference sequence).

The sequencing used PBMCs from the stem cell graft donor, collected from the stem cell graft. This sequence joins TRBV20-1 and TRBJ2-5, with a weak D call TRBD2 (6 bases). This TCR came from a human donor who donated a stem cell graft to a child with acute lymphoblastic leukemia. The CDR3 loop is CSARGGGVGETQYF. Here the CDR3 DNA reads TGCAGTGCGAGAGGCGGAGGGGTAGGCGAGACCCAGTACTTC.